Described below is a single T cell receptor (beta chain) sequence and its context. Its antigen is unidentified. The sample originates from a study of post-analysis software for immune sequencing data. Study-level background: Multiple sclerosis in the patients followed relapsing-remitting, secondary progressive and progressive-relapsing courses.

Prepared TCR beta cDNA libraries contained unique molecular identifiers. One entry per CDR3 protein results from TCRdb running MiXCR on the PCR reads. The repertoire holds roughly 410,000 distinct CDR3 sequences, with around 33% as singletons. General observations from the study: Among five TRBV segments more frequent in patients than controls were TRBV5-6, TRBV5-1 and TRBV20-1.

CDR1 is LGHDT, CDR2 YNNKEL, per germline (reference sequence). The CDR3 is made up of 13 amino acids. V was clipped by 0 bases and J by 11 bases; unmatched bases: 5. This clonotype was sampled from a girl between 5 and 17 years old with multiple sclerosis. The sequencing sample was made of blood. The genes are TRBV3-1 and TRBJ2-5; 8 nucleotides agree with TRBD1. The CDR3 here is CASSQDATGVQYF. Written as DNA, the CDR3 is TGTGCCAGCAGCCAAGATGCGACAGGGGTGCAGTACTTC.